Following are 3 T cell receptor beta chains from one sample sequenced in a study of T cells expressing NK-cell markers. From its re-call of the 5' RACE reads, TCRdb lists each CDR3 protein once, without DNA. This repertoire includes 300,000 to 450,000 distinct CDR3 sequences. Source material: blood T cells: a sorted CD56 or NKG2C T cell subset, CD4+ or CD8+ T cells, or bulk PBMC T cells (not recorded which). The receptors shown here come from a man between 18 and 69 years old in good health.

The rearrangement uses TRBV5-1 and TRBJ2-7; the TCRdb D gene call, TRBD1, has no DNA to confirm it. The CDR3 loop spans 15 amino acids. Germline V gene data show CDR1 as SGHRS and CDR2 as YFSETQ. The CDR3 is CASSPGQGGTYEQYF.

V gene TRBV12-3 or TRBV12-4 combines with J gene TRBJ2-1. CDR3 length: 14 amino acids. CDR3: CASSLSRDYNEQFF.

J is TRBJ1-5 and V is TRBV5-1. This CDR3 spans 14 amino acids. The germline CDR1 and CDR2 sequences are SGHRS and YFSETQ. CDR3 amino acids: CASSFGGHDQPQHF. Based on the CDR3 plus reference TRBV5-1 and TRBJ1-5, the full variable domain is KAGVTQTPRYLIKTRGQQVTLSCSPISGHRSVSWYQQTPGQGLQFLFEYFSETQRNKGNFPGRFSGRQFSNSRSEMNVSTLELGDSALYLCASSFGGHDQPQHFGDGTRLSIL.